A single sample is the source of the 9 T cell receptor beta chains below, sequenced in a study of blood T cell repertoires in COVID-19. Libraries were prepared by immunoSEQ multiplex PCR; TCRdb keeps only in-frame clonotypes and omits some of them. Of tens of thousands of clones detected, more than 75% appear once; the ten largest clones hold 8% to 10%. The sample taken for sequencing was peripheral blood. These receptors were taken from a human donor in a cohort sampled during active COVID-19.

This clone was detected a few times. This sequence joins TRBV30 and TRBJ1-2; TRBD1 might be the D (5 bases). CDR1 is GTSNPN and CDR2 is SVGIG in the germline V gene (reference sequence). Trimming pared 5 bases from V and 3 bases from J, leaving 13 bases between. CDR3 length equals 13 residues. In DNA form, the CDR3 reads TGTGCCTGGGACACTGTGACAGACTATGGCTACACCTTC. It translates to CAWDTVTDYGYTF.

The chain employs TRBV7-8 and TRBJ1-1, with D possibly TRBD1 on 6 matching bases. This CDR3 has 13 residues. CDR1 and CDR2 from the germline V gene are SGHVS and FQNEAQ. Trimming removed 8 bases at V and 8 bases at J, with 18 bases between. The CDR3 loop reads CASQRDMDREAFF. Written as DNA, the CDR3 is TGTGCCAGCCAAAGAGATATGGACAGAGAAGCTTTCTTT.

The chain is built from TRBV5-1 and TRBJ1-2, with 10 bases identical to TRBD1. Germline V gene lookup returns CDR1 SGHRS and CDR2 YFSETQ. The CDR3 length is 19 residues. V shed 3 bases and J 4 bases; nucleotides not matched to a gene: 18. In DNA, the CDR3 is TGCGCCAGCAGCTCTAGAGGACTACCGGGACAGGGGCACCTCTATGGCTACACCTTC. Its translation is CASSSRGLPGQGHLYGYTF.

The chain combines TRBV4-1 with TRBJ2-5; TRBD2 matches 7 bases. The CDR3 is made up of 16 amino acids. Germline V CDR1 and CDR2: MGHRA, YSYEKL. The ends lost 4 bases at V and 5 bases at J; junction bases unmatched: 13. For the CDR3, the DNA is TGCGCCAGCAGCCTAAACGACGGCGGGGGAGAGGAGACCCAGTACTTC. The encoded protein is CASSLNDGGGEETQYF.

On this clone: The junction differs from germline at one of its ends, possibly a read error. The CDR3 spells CASSEGLPNQPQHF. CDR3 bases: TGTGCCAGCAGCGAAGGGCTGCCCAATCAGCCCCAGCATTTT. The chain combines TRBV2 with TRBJ1-5; D is undetermined. Germline V gene data show CDR1 as SNHLY and CDR2 as FYNNEI. CDR3 length equals 14 residues.

V is TRBV15 and J is TRBJ1-2; 8 positions match TRBD1. The CDR3 spans 15 residues. Losses at the gene ends were 2 bases for V and 3 bases for J; bases not matched to a gene: 5. Germline-derived CDR1 and CDR2 are LNHNV and YYDKDF (reference sequence). The CDR3 DNA reads as TGTGCCACCAGCAGAACCAGGGGGCAGGACTATGGCTACACCTTC. It specifies CATSRTRGQDYGYTF.

The chain links TRBV5-6 to TRBJ1-6; 9 bases map to TRBD1. The germline gives CDR1 SGHDT, CDR2 YYEEEE. The CDR3 is 16 amino acids. Trimming at V came to 5 bases and at J to 7 bases, leaving 10 bases not matched to a gene. The CDR3 DNA sequence: TGTGCCAGCAGTCAAACCGGGACAGGGAGGAATTCACCCCTCCACTTT. It translates to CASSQTGTGRNSPLHF.

This clone was observed once. This chain joins TRBV5-1 and TRBJ1-5; a weak D match, TRBD1 (5 bases). V lost 0 bases and J 1 base, leaving 8 bases between the germline ends. From germline, CDR1 is SGHRS and CDR2 YFSETQ. This CDR3 comprises 15 residues. DNA of the CDR3: TGCGCCAGCAGCTTGGAGGGGTTAAGCAATCAGCCCCAGCATTTT. This codes for CASSLEGLSNQPQHF.

The rearrangement uses TRBV5-5 and TRBJ2-7; D gene unclear. CDR1 and CDR2 from the germline V gene are SGHKS and YYEKEE (reference sequence). Trimming pared 4 bases from V and 2 bases from J, leaving 7 bases between. This CDR3 spans 12 amino acids. The CDR3, as DNA: TGTGCCAGCAGCCTTCCAGCCTACGAGCAGTACTTC. Residues: CASSLPAYEQYF.